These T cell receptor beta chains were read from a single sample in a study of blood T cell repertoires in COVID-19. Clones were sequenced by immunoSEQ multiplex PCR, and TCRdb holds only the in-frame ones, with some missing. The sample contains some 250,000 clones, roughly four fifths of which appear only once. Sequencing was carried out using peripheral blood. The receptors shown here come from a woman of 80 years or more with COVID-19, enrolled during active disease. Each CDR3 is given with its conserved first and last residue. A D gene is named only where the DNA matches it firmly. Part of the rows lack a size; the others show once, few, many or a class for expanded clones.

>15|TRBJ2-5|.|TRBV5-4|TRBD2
CASSWGGTSEETQYF
TGTGCCAGCAGCTGGGGGGGGACTAGTGAGGAGACCCAGTACTTC
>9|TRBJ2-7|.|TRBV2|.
CASLYEQYF
TGTGCCAGCCTCTACGAGCAGTACTTC
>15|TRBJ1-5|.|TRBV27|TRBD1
CASSPIQGVNQPQHF
TGTGCCAGCAGTCCGATACAGGGGGTCAATCAGCCCCAGCATTTT
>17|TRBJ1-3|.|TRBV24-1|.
CATSDPPGGSSLNTIYF
TGTGCCACCAGTGACCCACCGGGTGGGAGCTCTCTTAACACCATATATTTT
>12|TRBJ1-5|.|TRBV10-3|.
CATAGGNQPQHF
TGTGCCACGGCAGGGGGCAATCAGCCCCAGCATTTT
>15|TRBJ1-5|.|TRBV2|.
CASSAGGGNNQPQHF
TGTGCCAGCAGTGCCGGGGGTGGTAACAATCAGCCCCAGCATTTT
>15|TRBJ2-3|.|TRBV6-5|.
CASKLLLDFSDTQYF
TGTGCCAGCAAGCTACTCCTGGACTTCTCAGATACGCAGTATTTT
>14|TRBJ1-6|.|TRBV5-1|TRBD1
CASSADRLSSPLHF
TGCGCCAGCAGCGCGGACAGGCTTAGTTCACCCCTCCACTTT
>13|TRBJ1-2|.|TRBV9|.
CASSPMGGDGYTF
TGTGCCAGCAGCCCAATGGGGGGGGATGGCTACACCTTC
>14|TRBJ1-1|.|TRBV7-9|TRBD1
CASSLAGTGNEAFF
TGTGCCAGCAGCTTAGCTGGGACAGGGAATGAAGCTTTCTTT
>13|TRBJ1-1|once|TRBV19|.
CASSNRRNTEAFF
TGTGCCAGTAGCAACAGGAGGAACACTGAAGCTTTCTTT
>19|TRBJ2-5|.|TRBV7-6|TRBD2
CASSLGLPGLAGGRETQYF
TGTGCCAGCAGCTTAGGCCTCCCGGGACTAGCGGGGGGTCGGGAGACCCAGTACTTC
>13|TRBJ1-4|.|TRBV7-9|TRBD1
CASSNRQGTKLFF
TGTGCCAGCAGCAATCGACAGGGGACAAAACTGTTTTTT
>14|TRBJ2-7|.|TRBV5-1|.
CASSTAGLTYEQYF
TGCGCCAGCAGCACCGCAGGGTTAACCTACGAGCAGTACTTC
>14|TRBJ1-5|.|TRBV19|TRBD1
CASRGTGANQPQHF
TGTGCCAGTAGGGGGACAGGGGCTAACCAGCCCCAGCATTTT
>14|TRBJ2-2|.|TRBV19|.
CASSIDRAAGELFF
TGTGCCAGTAGTATAGACAGGGCGGCCGGGGAGCTGTTTTTT
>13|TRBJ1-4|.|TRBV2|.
CASSGQGAAKLFF
TGTGCCAGCAGTGGGCAGGGCGCCGCAAAACTGTTTTTT
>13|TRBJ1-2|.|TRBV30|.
CAWSALTRGGYTF
TGTGCCTGGAGTGCACTGACTCGGGGTGGCTACACCTTC
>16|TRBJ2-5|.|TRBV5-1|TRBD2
CASSPAWAGVGETQYF
TGCGCCAGCAGCCCTGCTTGGGCGGGAGTGGGAGAGACCCAGTACTTC
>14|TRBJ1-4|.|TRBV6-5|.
CASNRHRENEKLFF
TGTGCCAGCAACAGACACAGAGAGAATGAAAAACTGTTTTTT
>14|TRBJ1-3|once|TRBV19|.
CASSSPGDGNTIYF
TGTGCCAGTAGCTCTCCAGGGGACGGAAACACCATATATTTT
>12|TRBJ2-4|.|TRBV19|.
CASSIEGGIQYF
TGTGCCAGTAGTATAGAGGGGGGCATTCAGTACTTC
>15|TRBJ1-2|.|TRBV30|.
CAWSLHGLGLYGYTF
TGTGCCTGGAGCTTACACGGACTTGGGCTCTATGGCTACACCTTC
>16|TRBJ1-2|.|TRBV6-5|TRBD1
CASSYGTGGGDYGYTF
TGTGCCAGCAGTTACGGGACAGGCGGAGGAGACTATGGCTACACCTTC
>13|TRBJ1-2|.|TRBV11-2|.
CASSLQGGSGYTF
TGTGCCAGCAGCTTACAGGGTGGGTCAGGCTACACCTTC
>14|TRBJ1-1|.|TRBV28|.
CASSPEGGTPKAFF
TGTGCCAGCAGTCCCGAGGGGGGGACGCCGAAGGCTTTCTTT
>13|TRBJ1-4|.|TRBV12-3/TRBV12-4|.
CASSYREKGKLFF
TGTGCCAGCAGTTACAGGGAAAAAGGAAAACTGTTTTTT
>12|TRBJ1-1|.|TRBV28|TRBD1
CASIQQGAEAFF
TGTGCCAGCATCCAGCAGGGGGCTGAAGCTTTCTTT
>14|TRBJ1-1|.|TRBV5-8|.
CASSLGTMNTEAFF
TGTGCCAGCAGCTTGGGGACAATGAACACTGAAGCTTTCTTT
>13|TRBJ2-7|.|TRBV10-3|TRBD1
CAISAGQGDEQYF
TGTGCCATCAGTGCGGGACAGGGAGACGAGCAGTACTTC
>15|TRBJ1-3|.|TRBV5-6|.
CASSLGPGSGNTIYF
TGTGCCAGCAGCTTGGGGCCAGGGTCTGGAAACACCATATATTTT
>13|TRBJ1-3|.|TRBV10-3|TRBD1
CATTGDSGNTIYF
TGTGCCACTACAGGGGACTCTGGAAACACCATATATTTT
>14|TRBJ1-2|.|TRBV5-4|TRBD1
CASSKRQGSYGYTF
TGTGCCAGCAGCAAACGACAGGGTAGCTATGGCTACACCTTC
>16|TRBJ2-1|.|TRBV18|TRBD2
CASSPSRLAGSGEQFF
TGTGCCAGCTCACCATCCAGACTAGCGGGATCGGGTGAGCAGTTCTTC
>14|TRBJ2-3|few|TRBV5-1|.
CASSIYPGTDTQYF
TGCGCCAGCAGCATTTATCCAGGGACAGATACGCAGTATTTT
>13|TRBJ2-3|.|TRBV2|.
CASMKGRGDTQYF
TGTGCCAGCATGAAGGGCCGGGGGGATACGCAGTATTTT
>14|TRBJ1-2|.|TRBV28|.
CASSWGKQGHGYTF
TGTGCCAGCAGCTGGGGGAAACAGGGTCACGGCTACACCTTC
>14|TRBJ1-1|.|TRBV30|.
CALEAPRSFAEAFF
TGTGCCCTGGAGGCTCCCCGGAGCTTCGCTGAAGCTTTCTTT
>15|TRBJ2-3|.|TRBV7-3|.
CASSLLGTLTDTQYF
TGTGCCAGCAGCTTATTGGGGACTCTCACAGATACGCAGTATTTT
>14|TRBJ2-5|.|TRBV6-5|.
CASSRLGFAETQYF
TGTGCCAGCAGTAGACTCGGGTTTGCGGAGACCCAGTACTTC
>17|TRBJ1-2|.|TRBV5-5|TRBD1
CASSLGMTTGASGGYTF
TGTGCCAGCAGCTTGGGGATGACGACAGGGGCATCTGGCGGCTATACCTTC
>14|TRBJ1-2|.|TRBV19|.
CASSPRPAGYGYTF
TGTGCCAGTAGTCCCAGGCCGGCAGGCTATGGCTACACCTTC
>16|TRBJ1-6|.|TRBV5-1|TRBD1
CASSPLPGQGNSPLHF
TGCGCCAGCAGCCCGCTGCCGGGACAGGGGAATTCACCCCTCCACTTT
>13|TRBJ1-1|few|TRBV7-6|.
CASSLAIGTEAFF
TGTGCCAGCAGCTTAGCGATCGGCACTGAAGCTTTCTTT
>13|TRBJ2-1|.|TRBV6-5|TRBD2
CAIRLAGGNEQFF
TGTGCCATCCGACTAGCGGGGGGCAATGAGCAGTTCTTC